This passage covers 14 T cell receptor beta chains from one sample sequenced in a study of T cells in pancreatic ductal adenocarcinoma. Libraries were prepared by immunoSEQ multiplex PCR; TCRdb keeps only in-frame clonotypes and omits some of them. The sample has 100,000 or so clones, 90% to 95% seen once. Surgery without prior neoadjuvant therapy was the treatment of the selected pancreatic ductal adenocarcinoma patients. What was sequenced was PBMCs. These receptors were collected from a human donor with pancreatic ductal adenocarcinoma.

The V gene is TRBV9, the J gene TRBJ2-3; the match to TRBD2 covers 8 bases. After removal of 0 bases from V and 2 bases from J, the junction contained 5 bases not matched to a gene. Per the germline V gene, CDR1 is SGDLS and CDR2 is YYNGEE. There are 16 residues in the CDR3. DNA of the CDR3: TGTGCCAGCAGCGTAGCGGGAGGGGGAAACACAGATACGCAGTATTTT. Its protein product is CASSVAGGGNTDTQYF.

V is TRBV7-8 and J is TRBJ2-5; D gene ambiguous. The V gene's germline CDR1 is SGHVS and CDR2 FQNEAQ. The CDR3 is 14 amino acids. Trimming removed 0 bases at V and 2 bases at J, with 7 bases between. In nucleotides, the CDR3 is TGTGCCAGCAGCTTAGCACTACTACAAGAGACCCAGTACTTC. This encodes CASSLALLQETQYF. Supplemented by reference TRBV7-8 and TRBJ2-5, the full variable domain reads GAGVSQSPRYKVAKRGQDVALRCDPISGHVSLFWYQQALGQGPEFLTYFQNEAQLDKSGLPSDRFFAERPEGSVSTLKIQRTQQEDSAVYLCASSLALLQETQYFGPGTRLLVL.

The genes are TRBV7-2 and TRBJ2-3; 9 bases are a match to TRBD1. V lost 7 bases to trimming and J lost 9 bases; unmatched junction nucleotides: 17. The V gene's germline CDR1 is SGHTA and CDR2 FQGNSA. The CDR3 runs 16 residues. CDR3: CASNNDRDRESWTQYF. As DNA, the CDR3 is TGTGCCAGCAACAACGACCGGGACAGGGAGTCCTGGACGCAGTATTTT. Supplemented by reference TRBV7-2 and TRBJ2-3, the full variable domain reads GAGVSQSPSNKVTEKGKDVELRCDPISGHTALYWYRQSLGQGLEFLIYFQGNSAPDKSGLPSDRFSAERTGGSVSTLTIQRTQQEDSAVYLCASNNDRDRESWTQYFGPGTRLTVL.

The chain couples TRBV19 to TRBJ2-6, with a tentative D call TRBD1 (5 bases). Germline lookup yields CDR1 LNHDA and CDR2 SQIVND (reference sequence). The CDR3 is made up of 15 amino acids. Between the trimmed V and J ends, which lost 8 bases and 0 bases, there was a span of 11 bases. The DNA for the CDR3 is TGTGCCAGTGGTACAGGTCTCTCTGGGGCCAACGTCCTGACTTTC. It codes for CASGTGLSGANVLTF.

The CDR3 region is CASSTHMIEETQYF. For the CDR3, the DNA is TGTGCCAGTAGTACCCACATGATCGAAGAGACCCAGTACTTC. The V and J genes are TRBV19 and TRBJ2-5; no reliable D call. This CDR3 spans 14 amino acids. The ends were cut back, 4 bases at V and 3 bases at J, with 12 bases in the middle. Germline V gene lookup returns CDR1 LNHDA and CDR2 SQIVND (reference sequence).

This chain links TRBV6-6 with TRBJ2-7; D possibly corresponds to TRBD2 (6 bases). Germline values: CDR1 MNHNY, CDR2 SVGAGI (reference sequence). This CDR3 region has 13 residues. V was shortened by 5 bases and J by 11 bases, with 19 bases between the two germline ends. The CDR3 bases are TGTGCCAGCAGTATGGGCGCCAAGCGGGCAGAGTACTTC. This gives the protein CASSMGAKRAEYF.

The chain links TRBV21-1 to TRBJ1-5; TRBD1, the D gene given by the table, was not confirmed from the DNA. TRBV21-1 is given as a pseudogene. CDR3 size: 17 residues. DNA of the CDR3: TGTGCCAGCAGCCTAAGACGGACAACCCGGAGCAATCAGCCCCAGCATTTT. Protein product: CASSLRRTTRSNQPQHF.

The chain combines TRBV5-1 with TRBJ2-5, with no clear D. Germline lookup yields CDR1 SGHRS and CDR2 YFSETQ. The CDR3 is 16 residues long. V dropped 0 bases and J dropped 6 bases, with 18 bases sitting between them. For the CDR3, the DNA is TGCGCCAGCAGCTTGGGGGCGACCGGCTATATAAAGACCCAGTACTTC. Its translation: CASSLGATGYIKTQYF.

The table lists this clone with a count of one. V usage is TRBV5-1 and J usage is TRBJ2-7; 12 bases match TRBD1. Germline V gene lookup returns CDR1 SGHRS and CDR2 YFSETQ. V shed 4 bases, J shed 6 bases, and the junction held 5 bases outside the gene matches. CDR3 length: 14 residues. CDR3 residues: CASSIGTGGLEQYF. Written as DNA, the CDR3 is TGCGCCAGCAGCATCGGGACAGGGGGCCTCGAGCAGTACTTC.

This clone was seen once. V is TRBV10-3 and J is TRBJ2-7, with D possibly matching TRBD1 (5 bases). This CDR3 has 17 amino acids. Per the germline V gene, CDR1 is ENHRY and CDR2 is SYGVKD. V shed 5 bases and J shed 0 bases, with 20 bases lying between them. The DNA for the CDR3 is TGTGCCATCAGTCGACCCCAGACCCAGGGCCTCTCCTACGAGCAGTACTTC. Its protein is CAISRPQTQGLSYEQYF.

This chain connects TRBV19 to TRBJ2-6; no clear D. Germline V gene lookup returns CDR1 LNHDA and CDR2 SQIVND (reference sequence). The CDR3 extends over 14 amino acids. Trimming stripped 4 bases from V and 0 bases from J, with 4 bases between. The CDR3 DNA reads TGTGCCAGTAGTACCGGCTCTGGGGCCAACGTCCTGACTTTC. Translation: CASSTGSGANVLTF.

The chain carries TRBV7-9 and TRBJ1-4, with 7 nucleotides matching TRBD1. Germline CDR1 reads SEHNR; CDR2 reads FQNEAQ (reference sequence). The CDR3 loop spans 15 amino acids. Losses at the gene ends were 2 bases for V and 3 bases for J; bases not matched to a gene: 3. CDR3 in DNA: TGTGCCAGCAGCTTAAAACAGGGGCCTAATGAAAAACTGTTTTTT. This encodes CASSLKQGPNEKLFF.

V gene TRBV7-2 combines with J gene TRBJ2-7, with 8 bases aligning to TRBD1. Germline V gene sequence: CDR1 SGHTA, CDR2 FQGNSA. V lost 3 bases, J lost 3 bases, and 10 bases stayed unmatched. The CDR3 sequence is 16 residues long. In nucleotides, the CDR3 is TGTGCCAGCAGCTTTCGCAGACAGGGGTCCATCTACGAGCAGTACTTC. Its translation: CASSFRRQGSIYEQYF.

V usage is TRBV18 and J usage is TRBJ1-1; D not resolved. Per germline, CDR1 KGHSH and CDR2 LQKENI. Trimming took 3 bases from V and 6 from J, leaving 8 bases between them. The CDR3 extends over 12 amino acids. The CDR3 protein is CASSPGRSEAFF. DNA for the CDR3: TGTGCCAGCTCACCGGGCAGGTCTGAAGCTTTCTTT.